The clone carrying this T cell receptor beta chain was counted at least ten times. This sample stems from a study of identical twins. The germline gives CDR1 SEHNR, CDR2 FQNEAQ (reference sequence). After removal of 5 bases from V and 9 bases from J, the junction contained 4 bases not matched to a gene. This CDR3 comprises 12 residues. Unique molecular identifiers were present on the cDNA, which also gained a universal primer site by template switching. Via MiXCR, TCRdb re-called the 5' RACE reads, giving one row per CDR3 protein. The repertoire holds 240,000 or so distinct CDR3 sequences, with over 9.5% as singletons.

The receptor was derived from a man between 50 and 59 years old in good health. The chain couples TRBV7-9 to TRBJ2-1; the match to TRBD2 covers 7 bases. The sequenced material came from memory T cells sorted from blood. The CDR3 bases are TGTGCCAGCAGCCGGGACTACCGTGAGCAGTTCTTC. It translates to CASSRDYREQFF.